This TCR beta chain was sequenced during a study of T cell repertoires in cytomegalovirus infection. About the study: CMV infection plus the matching HLA type was flagged by public TCR beta signatures.

The V gene's germline CDR1 is LNHDA and CDR2 SQIVND (reference sequence). With 7 bases removed from V and 2 bases from J, the gap between germline ends came to 16 bases. The CDR3 runs 15 residues. TCRdb analysed the reads with MiXCR anew, one entry per CDR3 protein. The sample consists of approximately 290,000 distinct CDR3 sequences, roughly 23% of them appearing once. This clonotype was seen more than once but under ten times. The chain recombines TRBV19 with TRBJ2-3; weak D call: TRBD2 (6 bases). Sample: PBMCs. This receptor was taken from a human donor in good health (CMV status not recorded). Some clones in this sample may be carry-over from other donors' samples. The CDR3 DNA follows: TGTGCCAGTACGGATCGTGCGGGGTTCACAGATACGCAGTATTTT. Its protein product is CASTDRAGFTDTQYF.